These T cell receptor beta chains were read from a single sample in a study of blood T cell repertoires in COVID-19. Measured with immunoSEQ multiplex PCR; TCRdb has only the in-frame clones, and not every one. This sample yields 410,000 or so clones, of which approximately 91% are seen a single time; around 1.5% belongs to the top ten. The sample consisted of peripheral blood. The receptors originated from a middle-aged woman with COVID-19, enrolled during active disease. Both conserved end residues are part of each CDR3. D genes are given only for firm matches. The size entry is marked missing in some rows and otherwise reads once, few, many or a size class.

size	V	J	D	DNA	CDR3
.	TRBV5-4	TRBJ1-2	TRBD1	TGTGCCAGCAGCCTGGACAGGGTAGTCGTAAACTATGGCTACACCTTC	CASSLDRVVVNYGYTF
.	TRBV9	TRBJ2-3	TRBD1	TGTGCCAGCACACAGGGGGCCTTTAGCACAGATACGCAGTATTTT	CASTQGAFSTDTQYF
.	TRBV9	TRBJ2-1	TRBD1	TGTGCCAGCAGACCCGGGACAGGTCGCTACAATGAGCAGTTCTTC	CASRPGTGRYNEQFF
.	TRBV6-5	TRBJ1-6	.	TGTGCCAGCATGGCCAGCGCGGGTTCACCCCTCCACTTT	CASMASAGSPLHF
.	TRBV5-1	TRBJ2-1	TRBD1	TGCGCCAGCAGCCCCCGGGACAGGGGAAATGAGCAGTTCTTC	CASSPRDRGNEQFF
.	TRBV19	TRBJ1-5	TRBD1	TGTGCCAGTAGCGACAGGGGGCCAAGCGGCAATCAGCCCCAGCATTTT	CASSDRGPSGNQPQHF
.	TRBV19	TRBJ2-1	TRBD2	TGTGCCAGTAGTATAAGGACTAGCGACTCCTACAATGAGCAGTTCTTC	CASSIRTSDSYNEQFF
.	TRBV10-2	TRBJ1-4	TRBD1	TGCGCCACCGGGGACAGTAATGAAAAACTGTTTTTT	CATGDSNEKLFF
.	TRBV7-2	TRBJ1-5	TRBD1	TGTGCCAGCAGCTTAGGTCCGGGACAGTCGAGGCCCCAGCATTTT	CASSLGPGQSRPQHF
.	TRBV7-2	TRBJ1-1	TRBD1	TGTGCCAGCAGCTTAAGGGGGCGCGTGAACACTGAAGCTTTCTTT	CASSLRGRVNTEAFF
few	TRBV27	TRBJ2-1	TRBD1	TGTGCCAGCAGCATATCCGGGACAGGATACAATGAGCAGTTCTTC	CASSISGTGYNEQFF
.	TRBV4-2	TRBJ1-2	.	TGTGCCAGCGCAAGGGGGGAGGGAGCCAACTATGGCTACACCTTC	CASARGEGANYGYTF
.	TRBV28	TRBJ1-2	TRBD1	TGTGCCAGCAGCGTAAACAGGGGGAGGGATGGCTACACCTTC	CASSVNRGRDGYTF
.	TRBV6-6	TRBJ1-5	.	TGTGCCAGCAGCCCCCTTGTAGATCAGCCCCAGCATTTT	CASSPLVDQPQHF
once	TRBV6-2/TRBV6-3	TRBJ1-3	.	TGTGCCAGCAGTTATGAGCGGACCTCTGGAAACACCATATATTTT	CASSYERTSGNTIYF
.	TRBV7-8	TRBJ1-5	.	TGTGCCAGCAGCCCGAGGAGGACGGGGGATCAGCCCCAGCATTTT	CASSPRRTGDQPQHF
.	TRBV7-2	TRBJ1-1	.	TGTGCCAGCAGCCCGGAGGGGGGGTTCACTGAAGCTTTCTTT	CASSPEGGFTEAFF
.	TRBV27	TRBJ2-7	.	TGTGCCAGCAAGGTTCCGGGGAGCTCCTACGAGCAGTACTTC	CASKVPGSSYEQYF
.	TRBV7-8	TRBJ1-2	.	TGTGCCAGCAGCTTAGGTACCAGACGAGAAGGGTACAGGTCGAACTATGGCTACACCTTC	CASSLGTRREGYRSNYGYTF
.	TRBV29-1	TRBJ2-3	TRBD2	TGCAGCGCAGTCCCGACTAGCGGGAGGTGGGGCAGAAGCGCAGATACGCAGTATTTT	CSAVPTSGRWGRSADTQYF
once	TRBV15	TRBJ1-2	.	TGTGCCACCAGCAGAGGAGAGGGCTATGGCTACACCTTC	CATSRGEGYGYTF
.	TRBV27	TRBJ1-4	TRBD1	TGTGCCAGCAGTTACGGGACAGGGGTTCCTGAAAAACTGTTTTTT	CASSYGTGVPEKLFF
.	TRBV7-2	TRBJ1-2	.	TGTGCCAGCAGCTTAGAGGGGGTTTCGGGGTATGGCTACACCTTC	CASSLEGVSGYGYTF
.	TRBV6-2/TRBV6-3	TRBJ1-4	.	TGTGCCAGCAGTCACCCAGGGTCGCCTAATGAAAAACTGTTTTTT	CASSHPGSPNEKLFF
once	TRBV5-6	TRBJ2-5	.	TGTGCCAGCACCCTTGGGGGCGTCGCGGAGACCCAGTACTTC	CASTLGGVAETQYF
.	TRBV5-4	TRBJ1-1	.	TGTGCCAGCAAAGAGAATTTGAACACTGAAGCTTTCTTT	CASKENLNTEAFF
.	TRBV7-9	TRBJ1-2	.	TGTGCCAGCAGCTTAGCCAGTGTTCCTCACTATGGCTACACCTTC	CASSLASVPHYGYTF
.	TRBV9	TRBJ2-7	TRBD1	TGTGCCAGCGAAAGGGGACAGGGGGCTTACGAGCAGTACTTC	CASERGQGAYEQYF
.	TRBV4-3	TRBJ1-1	TRBD1	TGCGCCAGCAGCCAATGGACAGGGGTGAACACTGAAGCTTTCTTT	CASSQWTGVNTEAFF
.	TRBV27	TRBJ2-3	.	TGTGCCAGCAGTTTTACATTCACAGATACGCAGTATTTT	CASSFTFTDTQYF
.	TRBV9	TRBJ2-1	TRBD2	TGTGCCAGCAGCGTAGGTGGCGGGGGGTTCGATGAGCAGTTCTTC	CASSVGGGGFDEQFF
.	TRBV18	TRBJ2-6	.	TGTGCCAGCTCACCACCCGAGGGCGGAGGGTTCAACGTCCTGACTTTC	CASSPPEGGGFNVLTF
.	TRBV27	TRBJ2-3	TRBD2	TGTGCCAGCAGACTAGCGGGGGAGAGTAGCACAGATACGCAGTATTTT	CASRLAGESSTDTQYF
.	TRBV11-2	TRBJ2-7	.	TGTGCCAGCAGCTTAGGGGTGGGACTTGCCGAGCAGTACTTC	CASSLGVGLAEQYF
.	TRBV27	TRBJ2-2	TRBD1	TGTGCCAGCAGTTCGCAGGGGACAGGGAACACCGGGGAGCTGTTTTTT	CASSSQGTGNTGELFF
.	TRBV7-2	TRBJ2-5	.	TGTGCCAGCAGCTTAGAACGAGAAGAGACCCAGTACTTC	CASSLEREETQYF
.	TRBV27	TRBJ2-7	.	TGTGCCAGCAGAAGAACAGGGTCGTCCTACGAGCAGTACTTC	CASRRTGSSYEQYF
.	TRBV5-1	TRBJ2-5	.	TGCGCCAGCAGCTTGCTAGAGACCCAGTACTTC	CASSLLETQYF
once	TRBV28	TRBJ2-7	.	TGTGCCAGCAGTTTATTAAGCGGCGAGCAGTACTTC	CASSLLSGEQYF
.	TRBV6-2/TRBV6-3	TRBJ2-1	TRBD1	TGTGCCAGCAGTTACCAGGGACAGGGTTCCGATGAGCAGTTCTTC	CASSYQGQGSDEQFF
once	TRBV5-1	TRBJ1-6	.	TGCGCCAGCAGCTTGGGTACGGAGGGATCACCCCTCCACTTT	CASSLGTEGSPLHF
once	TRBV13	TRBJ2-1	TRBD1	TGTGCCAGCAGCAGGACAGGGACTGCCCCCCACCCGTACAATGAGCAGTTCTTC	CASSRTGTAPHPYNEQFF
.	TRBV11-2	TRBJ2-7	.	TGTGCCAGCAGCTTAGGTAGCAACGAGCAGTACTTC	CASSLGSNEQYF
few	TRBV6-5	TRBJ1-2	.	TGTGCCAGCAGTTTCCGACAGATAGGCTTTGGCTACACCTTC	CASSFRQIGFGYTF
.	TRBV7-2	TRBJ1-1	TRBD1	TGTGCCAGCAGCTTAGTTATGGGGTCAGGGGGCACTGAAGCTTTCTTT	CASSLVMGSGGTEAFF
many	TRBV6-1	TRBJ1-3	.	TGTGCCAGCAGTGAAGCCTGGGCTGACTCTGGAAACACCATATATTTT	CASSEAWADSGNTIYF
once	TRBV27	TRBJ2-5	.	TGTGCCAGCAGCCGCCAGGACTCTCTAGAGACCCAGTACTTC	CASSRQDSLETQYF
.	TRBV6-5	TRBJ1-2	.	TGTGCCAGCAGTTGGACACCCACGGCCTATGGCTACACCTTC	CASSWTPTAYGYTF
.	TRBV28	TRBJ1-1	TRBD1	TGTGCCAGCAGTTTGGATCAGGGGGTGAACACTGAAGCTTTCTTT	CASSLDQGVNTEAFF
few	TRBV18	TRBJ1-1	.	TGTGCCAGCTACATGAACACTGAAGCTTTCTTT	CASYMNTEAFF
.	TRBV5-1	TRBJ1-2	TRBD1	TGCGCCAGCAGGCGGGACAGTCTCGGCGGCTACACCTTC	CASRRDSLGGYTF
.	TRBV19	TRBJ1-2	TRBD1	TGTGCCAGTAGTGAACAGGGGGCTCCCCCTGATGGCTACACCTTC	CASSEQGAPPDGYTF
.	TRBV7-8	TRBJ1-2	.	TGTGCCAGCAGCCCCCTCCGGGGGAAGGGTGGCTACACCTTC	CASSPLRGKGGYTF